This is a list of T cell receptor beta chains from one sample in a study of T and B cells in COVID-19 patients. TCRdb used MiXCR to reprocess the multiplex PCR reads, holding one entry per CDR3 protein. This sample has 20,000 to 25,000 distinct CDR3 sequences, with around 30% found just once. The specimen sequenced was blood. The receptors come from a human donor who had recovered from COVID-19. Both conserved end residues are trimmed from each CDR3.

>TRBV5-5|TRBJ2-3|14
ASSYGLAGNTDTQY
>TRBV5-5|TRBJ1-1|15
ASSLPTGGYMNTEAF
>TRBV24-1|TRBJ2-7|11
ATSDASAYEQY
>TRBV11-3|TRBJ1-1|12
ASGSGRRNTEAF
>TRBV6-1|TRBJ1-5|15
ASSEHWGAASNQPQH
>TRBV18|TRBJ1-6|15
ASSLPQGALDNSPLH
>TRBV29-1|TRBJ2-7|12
SVTGQGASYEQY
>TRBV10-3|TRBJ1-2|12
AITTAGGDYGYT
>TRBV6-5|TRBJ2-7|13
ASRKIGRGSYEQY
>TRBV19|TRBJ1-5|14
ASSIAGGHSNQPQH
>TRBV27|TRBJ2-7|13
ASSKPFGGSYEQY
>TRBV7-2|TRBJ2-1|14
ASSQTLSRRHNEQF
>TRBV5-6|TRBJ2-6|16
ASRPQGRTSSKANVLT
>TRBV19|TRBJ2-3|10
ASRSSGDTQY
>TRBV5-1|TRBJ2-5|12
ASSFGTGGETQY
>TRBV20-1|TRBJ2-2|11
SAAGGYTGELF
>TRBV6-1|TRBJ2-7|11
ASSENPSYEQY